The present TCR beta chain was sequenced within a study of blood T cell repertoires in COVID-19. Study-wide context: Sites in the United States, Italy and Spain provided acute and convalescent COVID-19 samples. T cells, B-cell-depleted T cells, or PBMCs provided the cDNA or gDNA that served as material.

This clone was recorded once. In the original workflow: The authors estimated nucleated cell counts from reference gene primer amplification. Here immunoSEQ multiplex PCR was the method, and the copy in TCRdb shows in-frame clones only, minus some. V and J calls and clone size are copied from that table; D and trimming were computed from the DNA. The sample has some 220,000 clones; 80% to 85% are singletons. V was clipped by 0 bases and J by 5 bases; unmatched bases: 8. Germline-derived CDR1 and CDR2 are MDHEN and SYDVKM. The CDR3 totals 17 residues. The chain employs TRBV28 and TRBJ2-5, with 11 bases fitting TRBD1. Sequencing was done on a sample of peripheral blood. The TCR sequence derives from a woman in her twenties or thirties who had recovered from COVID-19. The CDR3 sequence: CASSLWGQGENVETQYF. CDR3 bases: TGTGCCAGCAGTTTATGGGGACAGGGGGAAAATGTGGAGACCCAGTACTTC.